In this sample, the clone carrying this T cell receptor beta chain turned up a few times. The three twin pairs were reared together, likely meeting the same infections. CDR1 and CDR2 from the germline V gene are DFQATT and SNEGSKA (reference sequence). Trimming cost V 6 bases and J 4 bases, with 12 bases left between them. The CDR3 runs to 13 residues. Per the original methods: Each donor had about 90,000 to nearly 500,000 clonotypes. TCRdb processed the 5' RACE reads anew with MiXCR; each CDR3 protein has one entry. These V and J calls rely on TCRdb rather than the paper's analysis. The table includes 350,000 to 400,000 distinct CDR3 sequences, over 25% detected once. This sample stems from a study of identical twins' blood T cells. Looking at the study overall: Some 12 libraries, six alpha and six beta, gave approximately 50 million reads.

This chain uses TRBV20-1 with TRBJ1-4; tentative D call: TRBD1 (5 bases). Specimen: PBMCs. The sequence came from a woman aged 18 to 55 in good health. The CDR3 DNA reads TGCAGTGCCGATAGGGGAAGTAATGAAAAACTGTTTTTT. Protein: CSADRGSNEKLFF.